These T cell receptor beta chains were read from a single sample in a study of blood T cell repertoires in COVID-19. Assay used: immunoSEQ multiplex PCR; TCRdb lists only in-frame clones, some missing. The repertoire holds 350,000 to 450,000 clones, with approximately 93% as singletons. The sequencing sample was made of PBMCs or T cells enriched from blood (not recorded which). These receptors originate from a woman aged 40-49 years who had been exposed to COVID-19. Both conserved end residues are part of each CDR3. The D gene is left open where the match is weak. Size values are once, few and many counts, or a class for expanded clones, and some rows have none.

D	size	V	J	DNA	CDR3
-	-	TRBV20-1	TRBJ1-3	TGCAGTGCTAGTCAGTACAGGGATAGGGGAAACACCATATATTTT	CSASQYRDRGNTIYF
-	-	TRBV7-9	TRBJ1-1	TGTGCCAGCAGCCTGGCCGGAGGGAACACTGAAGCTTTCTTT	CASSLAGGNTEAFF
TRBD1	-	TRBV6-5	TRBJ1-2	TGTGCCAGCAGTTCCTCCGGGACAGGGGGTCGTGGCTACACCTTC	CASSSSGTGGRGYTF
TRBD1	-	TRBV19	TRBJ1-3	TGTGCCAGCAGAGACAGGGTTGCTGGAAACACCATATATTTT	CASRDRVAGNTIYF
TRBD1	-	TRBV30	TRBJ1-1	TGTGCCTGGGCGGCATACGGGACAGGGAACACTGAAGCTTTCTTT	CAWAAYGTGNTEAFF
TRBD2	-	TRBV3-1/TRBV3-2	TRBJ2-2	TGTGCCAGCAGCCAAGAATCTAGCGGGAACACCGGGGAGCTGTTTTTT	CASSQESSGNTGELFF
-	-	TRBV24-1	TRBJ1-5	TGTGCCACGGCGACGGGAAATCAGCCCCAGCATTTT	CATATGNQPQHF
TRBD1	-	TRBV5-1	TRBJ1-2	TGCGCCAGCAGCCCCGATACAGGGGTGGTGGGCTACACCTTC	CASSPDTGVVGYTF
TRBD1	-	TRBV4-2	TRBJ1-4	TGTGCCAGCAGCCCGGGACAGGGCCCCAATGAAAAACTGTTTTTT	CASSPGQGPNEKLFF
-	-	TRBV5-1	TRBJ1-1	TGCGCCAGCAGCTTGGATTCAAGCAGGGTGAACACTGAAGCTTTCTTT	CASSLDSSRVNTEAFF
-	-	TRBV5-5	TRBJ2-3	TGTGCCAGCAGCTCCCCTTGGGGGGACGCTAGCACAGATACGCAGTATTTT	CASSSPWGDASTDTQYF
-	-	TRBV2	TRBJ2-3	TGTGCCAGCAGGCTTCAGGCGGATACGCAGTATTTT	CASRLQADTQYF
TRBD2	-	TRBV30	TRBJ2-5	TGTGCCTGGAGTAGGAGTAGCGGGGTGAAGGGGACCCAGTACTTC	CAWSRSSGVKGTQYF
TRBD1	few	TRBV5-5	TRBJ2-1	TGTGCCAGCAGCTTGGCGGGACAGGGGAGCTACAATGAGCAGTTCTTC	CASSLAGQGSYNEQFF
-	-	TRBV30	TRBJ1-6	TGTGCCTGGGCCGGGGGATTCTCTTCGGGTTCACCCCTCCACTTT	CAWAGGFSSGSPLHF
-	-	TRBV2	TRBJ2-1	TGTGCCAGCTGTCTAATCGATGAGCAGTTCTTC	CASCLIDEQFF
-	-	TRBV11-2	TRBJ2-7	TGTGCCAGCAGCCGGTCGACAGGTGATTCCTACGAGCAGTACTTC	CASSRSTGDSYEQYF
-	-	TRBV5-1	TRBJ2-2	TGCGCCAGCAGCCTCGCGGTCGGGGAGCTGTTTTTT	CASSLAVGELFF
TRBD1	-	TRBV11-3	TRBJ1-6	TGTGCCAGCAGCGCGAACAGGGGCCCATATTCACCCCTCCACTTT	CASSANRGPYSPLHF
-	-	TRBV7-9	TRBJ1-1	TGTGCCAGCAGCTTACCCGCGGGGGCCTCTGAAGCTTTCTTT	CASSLPAGASEAFF
-	-	TRBV4-1	TRBJ2-7	TGCGCCAGCAGCCAACAGGAATCCTACGAGCAGTACTTC	CASSQQESYEQYF
TRBD1	-	TRBV29-1	TRBJ2-5	TGCAGCGTTGAGTTGCCGGGTAGGGGGCTCCAGACCCAGTACTTC	CSVELPGRGLQTQYF
TRBD1	-	TRBV13	TRBJ1-1	TGTGCCAGCAGCCAACCGGGACAGGGACGTGAAGCTTTCTTT	CASSQPGQGREAFF
-	-	TRBV7-9	TRBJ1-2	TGTGCCAGCAGCTTCGTGCGTTATGGCTACACCTTC	CASSFVRYGYTF
-	-	TRBV14	TRBJ2-2	TGTGCCAGCAGCTTGACTAGGAACGGGGAGCTGTTTTTT	CASSLTRNGELFF
-	-	TRBV15	TRBJ1-2	TGTGCCACCAGCAGAGATCTAGAAGATCCTGGCTACACCTTC	CATSRDLEDPGYTF
TRBD2	-	TRBV19	TRBJ2-7	TGTGCCAGTAGTAGTAGCGGGAGGACGCAGTACTTC	CASSSSGRTQYF
TRBD1	-	TRBV5-1	TRBJ1-1	TGCGCCAGCAGCCCTGGACAGGGGGCAAGGAAGGCTGAAGCTTTCTTT	CASSPGQGARKAEAFF
-	-	TRBV7-6	TRBJ1-4	TGTGCCAGCAGCTTCCTCTCTGCAGGTCTCGGTGAAAAACTGTTTTTT	CASSFLSAGLGEKLFF
TRBD1	once	TRBV18	TRBJ2-2	TGTGCCAGCTCACCATCTCGGACAGGGCGTACCGGGGAGCTGTTTTTT	CASSPSRTGRTGELFF
-	few	TRBV2	TRBJ1-4	TGTGCCAGCAGTGATCTGCTCGGGGAAAAACTGTTTTTT	CASSDLLGEKLFF
TRBD2	-	TRBV7-3	TRBJ2-1	TGTGCCAGCAGCTCAATCGGACTAGCGGGAAATGAGCAGTTCTTC	CASSSIGLAGNEQFF
-	-	TRBV6-1	TRBJ1-5	TGTGCCAGCAGTGAAGAGGGGTTTAGCAATCAGCCCCAGCATTTT	CASSEEGFSNQPQHF
TRBD1	-	TRBV30	TRBJ1-2	TGTGCCTGGGACAGGGCAGTTGAGGGCTACACCTTC	CAWDRAVEGYTF
TRBD2	once	TRBV5-5	TRBJ2-7	TGTGCCAGCAGCTATCTAAGGACTAGCGGGAGGTCCACCTCCTACGAGCAGTACTTC	CASSYLRTSGRSTSYEQYF
TRBD1	-	TRBV27	TRBJ1-3	TGTGCCAGCAGTTCGACAGGGGTGGGAGTAAACACCATATATTTT	CASSSTGVGVNTIYF
-	-	TRBV7-8	TRBJ1-6	TGTGCCAGCAGCTTAGCGCGCGGGCAGGCTCAAAATTCACCCCTCCACTTT	CASSLARGQAQNSPLHF
-	-	TRBV5-1	TRBJ1-4	TGCGCCAGCAGCTCGACAGTAACTAATGAAAAACTGTTTTTT	CASSSTVTNEKLFF
-	-	TRBV14	TRBJ1-3	TGTGCCAGCAGCCAAGGAATTTCACACAGTGGGGCGAGAGGAAACACCATATATTTT	CASSQGISHSGARGNTIYF
-	once	TRBV4-1	TRBJ1-3	TGCGCCAGCAGCCAAGTATCCTCTGGAAACACCATATATTTT	CASSQVSSGNTIYF
-	-	TRBV7-2	TRBJ1-6	TGTGCCAGCAGCTTAGGGTCGCAGAACAATTCACCCCTCCACTTT	CASSLGSQNNSPLHF
TRBD1	-	TRBV6-2/TRBV6-3	TRBJ1-2	TGTGCCAGCAGTAGACGACAGGGAGCTAACTATGGCTACACCTTC	CASSRRQGANYGYTF
-	few	TRBV18	TRBJ1-3	TGTGCCAGCTCACCTTTTACTAGGCACCCTTCCTCTGGAAACACCATATATTTT	CASSPFTRHPSSGNTIYF
-	-	TRBV7-8	TRBJ1-5	TGTGCCAGCAGCAATCCGGTGGAGCCCCAGCATTTT	CASSNPVEPQHF
TRBD1	-	TRBV5-1	TRBJ2-3	TGCGCCAGCAGCCCCGGGACAGCGAATCAAGATACGCAGTATTTT	CASSPGTANQDTQYF
-	once	TRBV7-2	TRBJ1-3	TGTGCCAGCAGCTTAGCGCAGACAGCGACTGGAAACACCATATATTTT	CASSLAQTATGNTIYF
TRBD2	-	TRBV11-3	TRBJ2-1	TGTGCCAGCAGCTCGTCGGGACTAGCGGGAGTGAATGAGCAGTTCTTC	CASSSSGLAGVNEQFF
-	-	TRBV14	TRBJ2-3	TGTGCCAGCAGCCAAGATTCGCGGGGGCTGGGAGATACGCAGTATTTT	CASSQDSRGLGDTQYF
TRBD2	-	TRBV10-3	TRBJ2-2	TGTGCCATCAGTGAGTCGGCTAGCGGGAGTACATTCAGGACCGGGGAGCTGTTTTTT	CAISESASGSTFRTGELFF
TRBD2	once	TRBV6-5	TRBJ2-7	TGTGCCAGCAGTCCTCGTATAGCGGGCGCCTACGAGCAGTACTTC	CASSPRIAGAYEQYF
-	-	TRBV2	TRBJ2-7	TGTGCCAGCAGTGAATCTGGGGGCATCAGCGAGCAGTACTTC	CASSESGGISEQYF
-	-	TRBV2	TRBJ1-6	TGTGCCAGCAGTGCATCGTGGGACAAGCATAATTCACCCCTCCACTTT	CASSASWDKHNSPLHF